Listed below are T cell receptor beta chains from one sample, sequenced in a study of cytomegalovirus exposure and HLA in healthy donors. This table comes from immunoSEQ multiplex PCR, and its TCRdb copy is limited to in-frame clones, with some not included. The table records fewer than 200,000 clones, approximately 85% of them present only once. The sequenced material came from PBMCs. These receptors came from a man in his forties or fifties in good health and CMV-seropositive. The CDR3 runs from the conserved cysteine through the conserved F or W. The D gene is left open where the match is weak. Clone sizes are given selectively: once, few, many, or a class where the clone is expanded.

clone_size,v_call,j_call,d_call,cdr3_aa,cdr3_nt
-,TRBV9,TRBJ1-5,-,CASSGPGGPQHF,TGTGCCAGCAGCGGGCCGGGAGGGCCCCAGCATTTT
once,TRBV5-4,TRBJ2-3,TRBD1,CASSRTGETDTQYF,TGTGCCAGCAGCCGAACAGGGGAGACAGATACGCAGTATTTT
-,TRBV2,TRBJ2-3,-,CASSEFPSAGDTQYF,TGTGCCAGCAGTGAATTCCCGAGCGCCGGAGATACGCAGTATTTT
-,TRBV7-3,TRBJ2-7,-,CVTGDYEQYF,TGTGTGACGGGGGACTACGAGCAGTACTTC
-,TRBV5-1,TRBJ2-7,TRBD1,CASSLGSTGSYEQYF,TGCGCCAGCAGCTTGGGATCGACAGGGTCCTACGAGCAGTACTTC
-,TRBV10-3,TRBJ2-7,TRBD1,CAISGTSLTGGYEQYF,TGTGCCATCAGTGGGACTTCCCTGACAGGGGGCTACGAGCAGTACTTC
-,TRBV9,TRBJ1-1,-,CASSVLGGQANTEAFF,TGTGCCAGCAGCGTATTAGGAGGCCAGGCGAACACTGAAGCTTTCTTT
-,TRBV6-5,TRBJ1-5,TRBD1,CASSLGQGGQPQHF,TGTGCCAGCAGCCTAGGACAGGGAGGTCAGCCCCAGCATTTT
-,TRBV6-1,TRBJ1-5,-,CATRQFSNQPQHF,TGTGCCACCCGACAGTTTAGCAATCAGCCCCAGCATTTT
-,TRBV5-4,TRBJ1-2,TRBD1,CASSLDRTGGSYTF,TGTGCCAGCAGCTTGGATCGGACAGGTGGCAGCTACACCTTC
-,TRBV29-1,TRBJ2-1,-,CSVDKTGIYNEQFF,TGCAGCGTTGACAAGACGGGGATCTACAATGAGCAGTTCTTC
-,TRBV6-5,TRBJ1-1,TRBD1,CASSSRDRGRNTEAFF,TGTGCCAGCAGTTCCCGGGACAGGGGGCGGAACACTGAAGCTTTCTTT
-,TRBV5-1,TRBJ2-2,-,CASSYWGDGTGELFF,TGCGCCAGCAGCTATTGGGGGGACGGCACCGGGGAGCTGTTTTTT
-,TRBV18,TRBJ1-2,-,CASSPGGTRRNYGYTF,TGTGCCAGCTCACCAGGGGGGACCCGGCGTAACTATGGCTACACCTTC
-,TRBV5-8,TRBJ2-1,TRBD1,CASSLGETGVYNEQFF,TGTGCCAGCAGCTTGGGTGAGACAGGGGTCTACAATGAGCAGTTCTTC
once,TRBV7-2,TRBJ2-3,TRBD2,CASSRNSGRTGDTQYF,TGTGCCAGCAGCAGAAATAGCGGGAGGACGGGAGATACGCAGTATTTT
-,TRBV10-3,TRBJ1-5,-,CAISSDSNQPQHF,TGTGCCATCAGTTCAGATAGCAATCAGCCCCAGCATTTT
-,TRBV4-2,TRBJ2-6,-,CASSKSGSSGANGLTF,TGTGCCAGCAGCAAAAGTGGATCCTCTGGGGCCAACGGCCTGACTTTC
-,TRBV12-5,TRBJ2-3,TRBD2,CASGANYGRGTDTQYF,TGTGCTAGTGGCGCCAACTACGGGAGGGGCACAGATACGCAGTATTTT
few,TRBV25-1,TRBJ2-1,TRBD1,CASSGKGGGSYNEQFF,TGTGCCAGCAGTGGTAAAGGGGGCGGCTCCTACAATGAGCAGTTCTTC
-,TRBV30,TRBJ1-3,-,CAWSLSGNTIYF,TGTGCCTGGAGTCTGAGTGGAAACACCATATATTTT
-,TRBV7-3,TRBJ1-1,TRBD1,CASSRTGDTEAFF,TGTGCCAGCAGCCGGACAGGCGACACTGAAGCTTTCTTT
-,TRBV9,TRBJ2-3,TRBD2,CASSVESSGGASDTQYF,TGTGCCAGCAGCGTAGAGTCTAGCGGGGGTGCTTCAGATACGCAGTATTTT
-,TRBV12-1,TRBJ2-1,-,CASSIDRAYNEQFF,TGTGCCAGCAGCATCGACAGGGCCTACAATGAGCAGTTCTTC
few,TRBV5-1,TRBJ2-7,TRBD2,CASSLGTSGSHEQYF,TGCGCCAGCAGCTTGGGGACTAGCGGGAGTCACGAGCAGTACTTC
-,TRBV30,TRBJ1-2,TRBD1,CAWHGQGKGYGYTF,TGTGCCTGGCATGGACAGGGGAAAGGATATGGCTACACCTTC
-,TRBV7-2,TRBJ1-2,-,CASSFRVGKGTLYGYTF,TGTGCCAGCAGCTTTAGAGTCGGGAAGGGAACTCTCTATGGCTACACCTTC
-,TRBV6-1,TRBJ2-7,TRBD1,CASTFQDRGNYEQYF,TGTGCCAGCACTTTTCAAGACAGGGGGAATTACGAGCAGTACTTC
once,TRBV7-6,TRBJ2-2,TRBD2,CASSFTSGSRPGDTGELFF,TGTGCCAGCAGCTTCACTAGCGGGAGTCGCCCAGGAGACACCGGGGAGCTGTTTTTT
-,TRBV5-1,TRBJ1-1,-,CASSPGHLNTEAFF,TGCGCCAGCAGCCCGGGACACCTGAACACTGAAGCTTTCTTT
-,TRBV29-1,TRBJ2-7,TRBD2,CSVEAPTGAGGGEQYF,TGCAGCGTTGAAGCCCCGACCGGCGCCGGGGGGGGCGAGCAGTACTTC
-,TRBV7-9,TRBJ1-4,-,CASSLGLRQEDEKLFF,TGTGCCAGCAGCTTAGGATTGAGACAGGAAGATGAAAAACTGTTTTTT
-,TRBV5-6,TRBJ2-1,-,CASSPDPSSYNEQFF,TGTGCCAGCAGCCCCGACCCTAGCTCCTACAATGAGCAGTTCTTC
once,TRBV9,TRBJ2-7,TRBD1,CASSVTGQTNYEQYF,TGTGCCAGCAGCGTGACGGGACAGACAAATTACGAGCAGTACTTC
-,TRBV6-4,TRBJ2-1,TRBD2,CASRAGALNEQFF,TGTGCCAGCAGGGCGGGAGCTTTAAATGAGCAGTTCTTC
-,TRBV27,TRBJ1-2,TRBD1,CASRLRDRNYGYTF,TGTGCCAGCCGACTCCGGGACAGGAACTATGGCTACACCTTC
-,TRBV29-1,TRBJ2-3,TRBD1,CSVRKLGQGRTDTQYF,TGCAGCGTCCGAAAACTAGGACAGGGCAGAACAGATACGCAGTATTTT
-,TRBV6-4,TRBJ2-3,-,CASSDSRGNTQYF,TGTGCCAGCAGTGACTCCCGGGGAAATACGCAGTATTTT
few,TRBV6-1,TRBJ1-5,-,CASSEARRGGPQHF,TGTGCCAGCAGTGAAGCTCGACGCGGGGGGCCCCAGCATTTT
-,TRBV30,TRBJ2-2,TRBD1,CAWRPQGSTGELFF,TGTGCCTGGAGGCCACAGGGGAGCACCGGGGAGCTGTTTTTT
-,TRBV28,TRBJ2-2,TRBD2,CASSLGLAGGRAGELFF,TGTGCCAGCAGTTTGGGACTAGCGGGGGGGCGAGCCGGGGAGCTGTTTTTT
-,TRBV28,TRBJ1-2,-,CASSMTAYGYTF,TGTGCCAGCAGTATGACAGCCTATGGCTACACCTTC
-,TRBV7-3,TRBJ1-2,-,CASSSNGGASYGYTF,TGTGCCAGCAGCTCGAACGGAGGGGCAAGCTATGGCTACACCTTC
few,TRBV5-6,TRBJ2-7,-,CASSLGQGRIYEQYF,TGTGCCAGCAGCTTGGGGCAGGGAAGGATCTACGAGCAGTACTTC
-,TRBV11-2,TRBJ1-1,TRBD1,CASRSGTENTEAFF,TGTGCCAGCAGGTCTGGGACAGAGAACACTGAAGCTTTCTTT
-,TRBV19,TRBJ1-2,TRBD1,CASTQETGSNYGYTF,TGTGCCAGTACCCAGGAGACAGGGTCTAACTATGGCTACACCTTC
few,TRBV21-1,TRBJ2-5,-,CASITDRSETQYF,TGTGCCAGCATAACGGACAGGAGCGAGACCCAGTACTTC
-,TRBV13,TRBJ2-2,-,CASSSYRVWDTGELFF,TGTGCCAGCAGCTCCTACAGGGTCTGGGACACCGGGGAGCTGTTTTTT
-,TRBV18,TRBJ1-2,TRBD1,CASSPQTGDTNYGYTF,TGTGCCAGCTCACCGCAGACAGGGGATACTAACTATGGCTACACCTTC
-,TRBV29-1,TRBJ1-2,TRBD1,CSGGTVSNGYTF,TGCAGCGGGGGGACAGTCTCTAATGGCTACACCTTC
-,TRBV7-3,TRBJ2-7,TRBD1,CASSSTGNNEQYF,TGTGCCAGCAGCTCGACAGGGAACAACGAGCAGTACTTC
-,TRBV5-1,TRBJ2-2,-,CASSPGTDTGELFF,TGCGCCAGCAGTCCTGGAACAGACACCGGGGAGCTGTTTTTT
-,TRBV19,TRBJ2-5,-,CASSMEGGVLETQYF,TGTGCCAGTAGTATGGAGGGTGGCGTATTGGAGACCCAGTACTTC
-,TRBV7-2,TRBJ2-3,TRBD2,CASSLVPAGGGTDTQYF,TGTGCCAGCAGCTTAGTCCCAGCGGGGGGTGGCACAGATACGCAGTATTTT
-,TRBV30,TRBJ1-2,TRBD1,CAWSGTGVYGYTF,TGTGCCTGGAGTGGTACAGGGGTCTATGGCTACACCTTC
-,TRBV6-5,TRBJ1-6,TRBD1,CASTDRAGNSPLHF,TGTGCCAGCACCGACAGGGCAGGAAATTCACCCCTCCACTTT